These T cell receptor beta chains were read from a single sample in a study of cytomegalovirus exposure and HLA in healthy donors. Only in-frame clones appear in the TCRdb table, and some are missing; sequencing was by immunoSEQ multiplex PCR. This sample has approximately 150,000 clones, with 80% found just once. Sequences were obtained from PBMCs. Receptors originate from a young man in good health and CMV-seronegative. Each CDR3 is given with its conserved first and last residue. D genes are given only for firm matches. Expanded clones get a size class; other rows say once, few or many, or leave the size out.

-,TRBV4-1,TRBJ2-7,TRBD1,TGCGCCAGCAGCCAAGCCCTTCCAGGGGGTGTAAGCTCCTACGAGCAGTACTTC,CASSQALPGGVSSYEQYF
-,TRBV7-9,TRBJ1-1,-,TGTGCCAGCAGCTTAGCGCGGGAGGGGCGAGCTTTCTTT,CASSLAREGRAFF
-,TRBV28,TRBJ1-4,-,TGTGCCAGCAGACTTAATGAAAAACTGTTTTTT,CASRLNEKLFF
once,TRBV7-3,TRBJ1-5,-,TGTGCCAGCAGCCCGCGCCCGGGGGTGGGACAGCCCCAGCATTTT,CASSPRPGVGQPQHF
-,TRBV7-9,TRBJ2-7,-,TGTGCCAGCAGCTTTACAGGATTCCACTCCTACGAGCAGTACTTC,CASSFTGFHSYEQYF
-,TRBV11-2,TRBJ1-4,-,TGTGCCAGCAGCTTAGGGACCGGGATCTTTAATGAAAAACTGTTTTTT,CASSLGTGIFNEKLFF
-,TRBV7-8,TRBJ1-1,TRBD1,TGTGCCAGCAGCTTAAATCGGGGACAGAGGGGTACTGAAGCTTTCTTT,CASSLNRGQRGTEAFF
-,TRBV28,TRBJ2-3,TRBD1,TGTGCTACCAAAAGCTACCGGGACAGGGACACAGATACGCAGTATTTT,CATKSYRDRDTDTQYF
-,TRBV18,TRBJ2-3,TRBD1,TGTGCCAGCTCACCACCGGGACAGTGGATCACAGATACGCAGTATTTT,CASSPPGQWITDTQYF
-,TRBV2,TRBJ2-3,TRBD2,TGTGCCAGCAGTGTCCGAAGCGGGAGTCGAGATACGCAGTATTTT,CASSVRSGSRDTQYF
-,TRBV28,TRBJ2-7,TRBD1,TGTGCCATCAGTTTACAGGGGCCCTACGAGCAGTACTTC,CAISLQGPYEQYF
-,TRBV4-2,TRBJ1-1,TRBD1,TGTGCCAGCAGGCCCGGGACAGGGGGATGGACTGAAGCTTTCTTT,CASRPGTGGWTEAFF
-,TRBV12-5,TRBJ1-5,TRBD1,TGTGCTAGTGCGGGACAGGGGGCGAATCAGCCCCAGCATTTT,CASAGQGANQPQHF
-,TRBV5-1,TRBJ1-2,-,TGCGCCAGCAGCCAGGCTGGTGGCTACACCTTC,CASSQAGGYTF
-,TRBV7-9,TRBJ2-7,TRBD1,TGTTCCAGCAGCTTAGGCACAGGGGTTCTTGGCGAGCAGTACTTC,CSSSLGTGVLGEQYF
-,TRBV28,TRBJ2-7,-,TGTGCCAGCACCTTCCACGTCGGGGCCTACGAGCAGTACTTC,CASTFHVGAYEQYF
-,TRBV9,TRBJ2-1,TRBD2,TGTGCCAGCAGCGAGGGACTAGCGGGATCTGGCAATGAGCAGTTCTTC,CASSEGLAGSGNEQFF
-,TRBV5-1,TRBJ1-1,-,TGCGCCAGCAGCTTGTTGTCCTCAGGGGATGCTGAAGCTTTCTTT,CASSLLSSGDAEAFF
-,TRBV6-5,TRBJ2-7,-,TGTGCCAGCAGTTACTGGGCGATCAGCTCCTACGAGCAGTACTTC,CASSYWAISSYEQYF
-,TRBV6-6,TRBJ2-1,-,TGTGCCAGCAGCCTCTACAATGAGCAGTTCTTC,CASSLYNEQFF
-,TRBV6-1,TRBJ1-1,-,TGTGCCACCCGGGGGGGGCAGCCCACTGAAGCTTTCTTT,CATRGGQPTEAFF
-,TRBV5-1,TRBJ2-7,-,TGCGCCAGCAGCTTGGCGGCAGGACTAAGCTCCTACGAGCAGTACTTC,CASSLAAGLSSYEQYF
-,TRBV6-5,TRBJ2-1,-,TGTGCCAGCTCGATGCGGGGTGAATGGGATGAGCAGTTCTTC,CASSMRGEWDEQFF
-,TRBV27,TRBJ1-1,-,TGTGCCAGCAGTCGGGGGGGGCTGGGGACTGAAGCTTTCTTT,CASSRGGLGTEAFF
once,TRBV5-8,TRBJ1-4,-,TGTGCCAGCAGCTTGGCCCAGGCTTGGAATGAAAAACTGTTTTTT,CASSLAQAWNEKLFF
-,TRBV5-4,TRBJ2-7,-,TGTGCCAGCAGCAACTACAGGGTTTCGGGCGAGCAGTACTTC,CASSNYRVSGEQYF
-,TRBV19,TRBJ2-7,TRBD2,TGTGCCAGTAGTATAGGCGGACTAGCGGGACTACGGGAGCAGTACTTC,CASSIGGLAGLREQYF
-,TRBV7-2,TRBJ2-7,TRBD1,TGTGCCAGCAGCTTTACCGGGACAGGGTACGAGCAGTACTTC,CASSFTGTGYEQYF
-,TRBV5-6,TRBJ1-2,TRBD1,TGTGCCAGCAGCTTGGGACAGGGGGCGCGGGGCTACACCTTC,CASSLGQGARGYTF
-,TRBV5-1,TRBJ2-7,-,TGCGCCAGCAGCTTGGCCGCAGCGACCCTCTCCTACGAGCAGTACTTC,CASSLAAATLSYEQYF
-,TRBV7-6,TRBJ2-7,-,TGTGCCAGCAGCTCTCGTTACTCCTACGAGCAGTACTTC,CASSSRYSYEQYF
-,TRBV4-1,TRBJ2-4,TRBD2,TGCGCCAGCAGCCAAGCGATAGCGGGAGAAAGGTACTTC,CASSQAIAGERYF